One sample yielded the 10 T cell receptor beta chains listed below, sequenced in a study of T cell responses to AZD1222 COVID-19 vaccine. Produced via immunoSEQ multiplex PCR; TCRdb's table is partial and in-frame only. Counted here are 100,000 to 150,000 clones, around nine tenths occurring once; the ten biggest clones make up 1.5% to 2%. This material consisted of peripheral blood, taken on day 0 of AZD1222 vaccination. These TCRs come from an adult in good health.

The CDR3 region has the DNA TGTGCCAGTAGTGCACGCCATGGCCCCCAAGAGACCCAGTACTTC. The encoded protein is CASSARHGPQETQYF. This chain links TRBV19 with TRBJ2-5; D is ambiguous. Trimming took off 5 bases at V and 1 base at J, with 14 bases between the two ends. CDR3 length: 15 amino acids. Germline V CDR1 and CDR2: LNHDA, SQIVND (reference sequence).

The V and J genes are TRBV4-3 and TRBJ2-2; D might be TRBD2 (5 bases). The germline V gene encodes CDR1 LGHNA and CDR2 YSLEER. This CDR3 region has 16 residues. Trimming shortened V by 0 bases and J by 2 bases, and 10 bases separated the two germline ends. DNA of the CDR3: TGCGCCAGCAGCCAAGATCGGGGTAGAAACACCGGGGAGCTGTTTTTT. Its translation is CASSQDRGRNTGELFF.

The CDR3 sequence: CASSPRPAVNTEAFF. Written as DNA, the CDR3 is TGCGCCAGCAGCCCACGACCTGCCGTGAACACTGAAGCTTTCTTT. The chain carries TRBV4-3 and TRBJ1-1; D ambiguous. V dropped 4 bases and J dropped 0 bases, with 12 bases sitting between them. Germline CDR1 LGHNA, CDR2 YSLEER. The CDR3 length is 15 residues.

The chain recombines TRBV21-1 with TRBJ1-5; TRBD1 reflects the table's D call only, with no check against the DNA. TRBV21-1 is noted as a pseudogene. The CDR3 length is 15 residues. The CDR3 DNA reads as TGTGCCAGCAGGCTGGGCGTATGGCATCATCAGCCCCAGCATTTT. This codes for CASRLGVWHHQPQHF.

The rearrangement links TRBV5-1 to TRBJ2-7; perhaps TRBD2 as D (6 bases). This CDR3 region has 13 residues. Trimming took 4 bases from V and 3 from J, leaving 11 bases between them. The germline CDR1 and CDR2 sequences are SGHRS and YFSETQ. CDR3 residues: CASSAPGDYEQYF. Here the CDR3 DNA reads TGCGCCAGCAGCGCGCCGGGGGACTACGAGCAGTACTTC.

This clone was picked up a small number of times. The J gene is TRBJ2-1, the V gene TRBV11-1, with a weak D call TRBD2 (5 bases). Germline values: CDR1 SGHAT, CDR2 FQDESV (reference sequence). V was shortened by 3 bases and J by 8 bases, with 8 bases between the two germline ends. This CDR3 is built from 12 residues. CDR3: CASSLAEDEQFF. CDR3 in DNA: TGTGCCAGCAGCTTGGCGGAGGATGAGCAGTTCTTC.

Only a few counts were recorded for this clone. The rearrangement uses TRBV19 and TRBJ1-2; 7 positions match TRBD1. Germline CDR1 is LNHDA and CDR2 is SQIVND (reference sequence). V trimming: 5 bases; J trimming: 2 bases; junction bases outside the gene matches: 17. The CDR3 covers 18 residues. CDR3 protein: CASSSNRGRSLTNYGYTF. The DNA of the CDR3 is TGTGCCAGTAGTTCTAACAGGGGCCGTTCCCTCACCAACTATGGCTACACCTTC.

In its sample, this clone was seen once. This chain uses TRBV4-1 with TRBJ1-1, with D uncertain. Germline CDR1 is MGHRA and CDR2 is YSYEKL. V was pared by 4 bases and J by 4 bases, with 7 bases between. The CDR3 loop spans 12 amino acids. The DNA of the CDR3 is TGCGCCAGCAGCCGCCCCTCCACTGAAGCTTTCTTT. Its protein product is CASSRPSTEAFF.

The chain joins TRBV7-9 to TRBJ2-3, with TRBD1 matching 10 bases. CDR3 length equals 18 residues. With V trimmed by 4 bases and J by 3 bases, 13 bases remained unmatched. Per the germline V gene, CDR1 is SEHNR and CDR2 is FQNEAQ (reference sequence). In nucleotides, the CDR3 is TGTGCCAGCAGCTCCCTCCCGGGACAGGGGTGGGGGACAGATACGCAGTATTTT. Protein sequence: CASSSLPGQGWGTDTQYF.

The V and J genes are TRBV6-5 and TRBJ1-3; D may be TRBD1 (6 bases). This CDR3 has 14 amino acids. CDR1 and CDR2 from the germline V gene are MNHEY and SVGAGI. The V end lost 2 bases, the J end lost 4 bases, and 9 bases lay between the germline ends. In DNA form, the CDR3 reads TGTGCCAGCAGTTACCAGGGGTCCGGAAACACCATATATTTT. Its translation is CASSYQGSGNTIYF.